At least ten counts were recorded for the clone carrying this T cell receptor (beta chain). This sample was included in a study of regulatory T cells in long-lasting Graves disease. Specified time point: newly diagnosed GD, antithyroid drugs for less than 3 months. RNA isolated from PBMCs was used to make the TCR library. HTBI primers from iRepertoire and Arm-PCR of CDR3 regions yielded the TCR beta libraries. One entry per CDR3 protein results from TCRdb running MiXCR on the multiplex PCR reads. The sample holds about 530,000 distinct CDR3 sequences, about 16% seen once. Another study also made use of these data, one on T cells in Graves' hyperthyroidism and ophthalmopathy. From that second work: Peripheral blood also featured most of the thyroid clonotypes expanded above 0.001.

This TCR derives from a woman aged 35-65 years with Graves disease. This material consisted of peripheral blood mononuclear cells (PBMCs), taken at new diagnosis, from a patient treated with antithyroid drugs.

The CDR3 region has the DNA TGTGCCAGCAGCCAAGATCGGAAAGGGAGGGATGGCTACACCTTC. It is translated as CASSQDRKGRDGYTF. The chain is built from TRBV3-1 and TRBJ1-2; no firm D call. CDR1 and CDR2 from the germline V gene are LGHDT and YNNKEL (reference sequence). V was shortened by 0 bases and J by 6 bases, with 14 bases between the two germline ends. This CDR3 contains 15 residues. Looking up the rest from reference TRBV3-1 and TRBJ1-2 gives the full variable domain: DTAVSQTPKYLVTQMGNDKSIKCEQNLGHDTMYWYKQDSKKFLKIMFSYNNKELIINETVPNRFSPKSPDKAHLNLHINSLELGDSAVYFCASSQDRKGRDGYTFGSGTRLTVV.